This T cell receptor (beta chain) was obtained from a study of blood T cells in healthy people across ages. Per sample, at least 6 micrograms of total RNA were extracted. On this clonotype itself: Its antigen is still unknown.

The CDR3 length is 14 residues. Germline CDR1 and CDR2: SGDLS and YYNGEE. V gave up 0 bases and J gave up 2 bases, with 7 bases separating them. Study-wide results and limits: There were more naive CD4+ cells and higher diversity in long-lived donors than in aged donors. CMV status of donors was not determined, possibly confounding expanded clonotype changes.

The use of a sample-barcoded 5' primer and a J-beta primer mix characterized a second PCR of about 7 to 12 cycles. One entry per CDR3 protein results from TCRdb running MiXCR on the 5' RACE reads. This repertoire shows hundreds of thousands of distinct CDR3 sequences, roughly 53% found once; its top ten account for roughly 40%. The clonotype comes from a man aged 80 or over in good health. J is TRBJ2-3 and V is TRBV9; D not resolved. The specimen sequenced was blood. CDR3 sequence (DNA): TGTGCCAGCAGCGTAGCAATAGCCACAGATACGCAGTATTTT. This encodes CASSVAIATDTQYF. The full variable domain, rest sourced from reference TRBV9 and TRBJ2-3, is DSGVTQTPKHLITATGQRVTLRCSPRSGDLSVYWYQQSLDQGLQFLIQYYNGEERAKGNILERFSAQQFPDLHSELNLSSLELGDSALYFCASSVAIATDTQYFGPGTRLTVL.